The 29 T cell receptor beta chains below were found in one sample sequenced in a study of blood T cell repertoires in COVID-19. Here immunoSEQ multiplex PCR was the method, and the copy in TCRdb shows in-frame clones only, minus some. Of 210,000 or so clones in the sample, roughly nine tenths were seen once. Sequencing was done on a sample of PBMCs or T cells enriched from blood (not recorded which). Receptor source: a man under 40 who had recovered from COVID-19.

This chain uses TRBV5-6 with TRBJ2-3, with D tentatively TRBD2 (6 bases). The V gene's germline CDR1 is SGHDT and CDR2 YYEEEE. V lost 0 bases, J lost 2 bases, and 16 bases lay in between. There are 17 residues in the CDR3. Written as DNA, the CDR3 is TGTGCCAGCAGCTTGGGGAGTATTAGCGGTTACACAGATACGCAGTATTTT. This codes for CASSLGSISGYTDTQYF.

In nucleotides, the CDR3 is TGTGCCAGCAGCCAGGGGGAGGCGAAAGCCTTTCTGAACACTGAAGCTTTCTTT. Translation: CASSQGEAKAFLNTEAFF. The rearrangement uses TRBV14 and TRBJ1-1, with D tentatively TRBD1 (5 bases). V lost 3 bases and J lost 0, with 20 bases in between. This CDR3 contains 18 residues. Germline CDR1 and CDR2: SGHDN and FVKESK.

The V gene is TRBV6-5, the J gene TRBJ1-3; 8 bases agree with TRBD1. CDR1 and CDR2 from the germline V gene are MNHEY and SVGAGI. This CDR3 has 15 amino acids. V shed 6 bases, J shed 4 bases, and the junction held 8 bases outside the gene matches. The CDR3 is CASRQTGASGNTIYF. CDR3 coding DNA: TGTGCCAGCAGACAGACAGGGGCGTCCGGAAACACCATATATTTT.

This chain joins TRBV18 and TRBJ2-1; a possible D gene is TRBD2 (5 bases). The germline V gene encodes CDR1 KGHSH and CDR2 LQKENI. Trimming removed 2 bases from V and 8 bases from J, with 10 bases in between. This CDR3 has 13 amino acids. CDR3 sequence (DNA): TGTGCCAGCTCACCATCTAGCAAGCATGAGCAGTTCTTC. The encoded protein is CASSPSSKHEQFF.

The rearrangement uses TRBV29-1 and TRBJ1-2; D unresolved. This CDR3 contains 11 residues. The germline V gene has CDR1 SQVTM and CDR2 ANQGSEA. V lost 6 bases and J lost 0, with 5 bases in between. The DNA of the CDR3 is TGCAGCGTCCAGTCTAACTATGGCTACACCTTC. This sequence encodes CSVQSNYGYTF.

This sequence joins TRBV7-7 and TRBJ1-3; 9 nucleotides match TRBD1. The CDR3 sequence is 17 residues long. Germline V lookup: CDR1 SSHAT, CDR2 FNYEAQ (reference sequence). CDR3 bases: TGTGCTAGTAAAGTCATCCCGGGACAGGGTACTGGAAACACCATATATTTT. Translated: CASKVIPGQGTGNTIYF. The full variable domain, with the rest looked up from reference TRBV7-7 and TRBJ1-3, is GAGVSQSPRYKVTKRGQDVTLRCDPISSHATLYWYQQALGQGPEFLTYFNYEAQPDKSGLPSDRFSAERPEGSISTLTIQRTEQRDSAMYRCASKVIPGQGTGNTIYFGEGSWLTVV.

The chain employs TRBV11-2 and TRBJ1-5; D unresolved. Germline V gene sequence: CDR1 SGHAT, CDR2 FQNNGV. V lost 4 bases and J 4 bases, leaving 8 bases between the germline ends. The CDR3 spans 13 residues. CDR3 in amino acids: CASSSQMNQPQHF. The CDR3 DNA follows: TGTGCCAGCAGCTCCCAGATGAATCAGCCCCAGCATTTT.

The chain uses TRBV10-3 and TRBJ1-4; no clear D. The CDR3 is made up of 15 amino acids. Germline loops: CDR1 ENHRY, CDR2 SYGVKD. Trimming shortened V by 6 bases and J by 5 bases, and 16 bases separated the two germline ends. The CDR3 DNA follows: TGTGCCATCAGCCCCCGATCGGGTACCAATGAAAAACTGTTTTTT. It is translated as CAISPRSGTNEKLFF.

This clone was recorded only once. The rearrangement links TRBV9 to TRBJ1-5, with 8 bases that match TRBD1. Per germline, CDR1 SGDLS and CDR2 YYNGEE. V trimming: 0 bases; J trimming: 6 bases; junction bases outside the gene matches: 2. The CDR3 is made up of 14 amino acids. CDR3 sequence (DNA): TGTGCCAGCAGCGTAGGCCAGGGGGCTCAGCCCCAGCATTTT. Its translation: CASSVGQGAQPQHF.

V and J are TRBV27 and TRBJ2-7; 8 nucleotides line up with TRBD2. CDR1 MNHEY and CDR2 SMNVEV come from the germline V gene (reference sequence). The CDR3 length is 14 residues. The ends lost 0 bases at V and 4 bases at J; junction bases unmatched: 2. DNA of the CDR3: TGTGCCAGCAGTTTATCCGGGGGGGGTTACGAGCAGTACTTC. Translated: CASSLSGGGYEQYF.

This chain joins TRBV28 and TRBJ1-4; no clear D gene. There are 14 residues in the CDR3. Germline CDR1 and CDR2: MDHEN and SYDVKM. The ends were cut back, 6 bases at V and 8 bases at J, with 16 bases in the middle. The CDR3 bases are TGTGCCAGCAGCTCAGGAGGTGACGACGAAAAACTGTTTTTT. Its protein product is CASSSGGDDEKLFF. The variable domain in full, with the rest retrieved from reference TRBV28 and TRBJ1-4, is DVKVTQSSRYLVKRTGEKVFLECVQDMDHENMFWYRQDPGLGLRLIYFSYDVKMKEKGDIPEGYSVSREKKERFSLILESASTNQTSMYLCASSSGGDDEKLFFGSGTQLSVL.

The chain recombines TRBV7-9 with TRBJ2-5, with D unclear. The V gene lost 4 bases and the J gene lost 2 bases, with 14 bases spanning the gap. The CDR3 is made up of 15 amino acids. Germline loops: CDR1 SEHNR, CDR2 FQNEAQ (reference sequence). CDR3 sequence: CASSSPRVVQETQYF. The CDR3 DNA sequence: TGTGCCAGCAGCTCACCCCGGGTCGTTCAAGAGACCCAGTACTTC.

The chain couples TRBV18 to TRBJ1-5; TRBD1 is a possible D gene (6 bases). The CDR3 extends over 15 amino acids. V shed 3 bases and J shed 5 bases, with 14 bases lying between them. Germline V CDR1 and CDR2: KGHSH, LQKENI. The CDR3 loop reads CASSPSYRADQPQHF. Here the CDR3 DNA reads TGTGCCAGCTCACCTAGCTACAGGGCCGATCAGCCCCAGCATTTT.

The chain joins TRBV7-9 to TRBJ1-1; D may be TRBD1 (6 bases). Trimming cost V 4 bases and J 7 bases, with 16 bases left between them. The CDR3 sequence is 14 residues long. Per germline, CDR1 SEHNR and CDR2 FQNEAQ (reference sequence). The CDR3 spells CASSSSRDIFEAFF. The CDR3 bases are TGTGCCAGCAGCTCGTCCCGGGACATTTTTGAAGCTTTCTTT.

The gene calls are TRBV29-1 and TRBJ2-5; TRBD1 might be the D (6 bases). The CDR3 spans 11 residues. Germline V CDR1 and CDR2: SQVTM, ANQGSEA. V was pared by 3 bases and J by 5 bases, with 7 bases between. The CDR3 sequence is CSVDGGETQYF. CDR3 DNA sequence: TGCAGCGTTGATGGGGGCGAGACCCAGTACTTC.

The genes are TRBV5-5 and TRBJ2-7, with 10 bases aligning to TRBD1. Germline assignment: CDR1 SGHKS and CDR2 YYEKEE (reference sequence). This CDR3 region has 14 residues. V was pared by 3 bases and J by 0 bases, with 0 bases of the junction left unmatched. CDR3 in DNA: TGTGCCAGCAGCTGGACAGGGGGCTCCTACGAGCAGTACTTC. This sequence encodes CASSWTGGSYEQYF.

The J gene is TRBJ2-1, the V gene TRBV4-2; weak D call: TRBD2 (6 bases). The germline V gene has CDR1 LGHNA and CDR2 YNFKEQ. Trimming left V 0 bases short and J 7 bases short, with 19 bases between. The CDR3 sequence is 17 residues long. The CDR3 spells CASSQDQSGGLRNEQFF. CDR3 sequence (DNA): TGTGCCAGCAGCCAAGATCAAAGCGGAGGGCTTAGGAATGAGCAGTTCTTC.

This chain links TRBV9 with TRBJ1-3; possibly TRBD1 for D (5 bases). Germline values: CDR1 SGDLS, CDR2 YYNGEE. CDR3 length equals 15 residues. V shed 0 bases and J shed 3 bases, with 10 bases lying between them. CDR3 nucleotide sequence: TGTGCCAGCAGCGTAGACAGGAGAGGTGGAAACACCATATATTTT. Encoded protein: CASSVDRRGGNTIYF.

This clone appeared once. The chain joins TRBV29-1 to TRBJ1-1, with TRBD1 matching 7 bases. V shed 3 bases, J shed 0 bases, and the junction held 1 base outside the gene matches. This CDR3 has 13 amino acids. Germline loops: CDR1 SQVTM, CDR2 ANQGSEA. Here the CDR3 reads CSVEGTVNTEAFF. The CDR3 bases are TGCAGCGTTGAGGGGACAGTGAACACTGAAGCTTTCTTT.

This sequence joins TRBV28 and TRBJ2-7; D is unresolved. Trimming cost V 4 bases and J 4 bases, with 8 bases left between them. Germline values: CDR1 MDHEN, CDR2 SYDVKM. The length of the CDR3 is 12 residues. The CDR3 sequence is CASSSTLYEQYF. The CDR3 region has the DNA TGTGCCAGCAGTTCCACTCTTTACGAGCAGTACTTC.

The table lists this clone with a count of one. The rearrangement links TRBV7-6 to TRBJ1-2; 9 bases agree with TRBD1. This CDR3 is built from 13 residues. Per the germline V gene, CDR1 is SGHVS and CDR2 is FNYEAQ. Unmatched junction bases numbered 6, after V lost 7 bases and J lost 6 bases. CDR3 sequence: CASNQQGAHGYTF. The CDR3 DNA follows: TGTGCCAGCAACCAACAGGGGGCGCATGGCTACACCTTC. Using reference TRBV7-6 and TRBJ1-2 for the parts outside the CDR3, the full variable domain is GAGVSQSPRYKVTKRGQDVALRCDPISGHVSLYWYRQALGQGPEFLTYFNYEAQQDKSGLPNDRFSAERPEGSISTLTIQRTEQRDSAMYRCASNQQGAHGYTFGSGTRLTVV.

The gene calls are TRBV11-2 and TRBJ2-7; TRBD2 agrees at 9 bases. The CDR3 is made up of 18 amino acids. V was pared by 3 bases and J by 7 bases, with 19 bases of the junction left unmatched. Germline lookup yields CDR1 SGHAT and CDR2 FQNNGV. The CDR3 here is CASSFGGLALSRGREQYF. The CDR3 coding sequence is TGTGCCAGCAGCTTTGGGGGACTAGCTCTTTCCCGCGGGAGAGAGCAGTACTTC.

This chain connects TRBV3-1 (or the pseudogene TRBV3-2) to TRBJ2-5; TRBD1 is a possible D gene (6 bases). CDR1 and CDR2 (germline): LGHDT, YNNKEL (reference sequence). V lost 0 bases and J lost 4, with 12 bases in between. The CDR3 runs to 15 residues. CDR3 sequence reads: CASSQEDGGGETQYF. The CDR3 nucleotides read TGTGCCAGCAGCCAAGAGGATGGGGGCGGAGAGACCCAGTACTTC.

The V and J genes are TRBV14 and TRBJ1-1, with a possible D match to TRBD1 (6 bases). V dropped 3 bases and J dropped 5 bases, with 16 bases sitting between them. Germline CDR1 is SGHDN and CDR2 is FVKESK. This CDR3 region has 15 residues. CDR3 sequence (DNA): TGTGCCAGCAGCCAGGCTTTCTCAGGGGTTACTGAAGCTTTCTTT. Translated: CASSQAFSGVTEAFF.

This chain uses TRBV28 with TRBJ2-7; a weak D match, TRBD2 (6 bases). The CDR3 is 16 residues long. Germline V lookup: CDR1 MDHEN, CDR2 SYDVKM. V dropped 4 bases and J dropped 3 bases, with 19 bases sitting between them. CDR3 nucleotides: TGTGCCAGCAGTTCAACCGGGACTCCCGACCACTACGAGCAGTACTTC. This translates into CASSSTGTPDHYEQYF.

The gene calls are TRBV11-2 and TRBJ2-2, with a possible D match to TRBD2 (7 bases). V was trimmed by 0 bases and J by 2 bases, leaving 10 bases between them. Germline CDR1 and CDR2: SGHAT and FQNNGV. The CDR3 sequence is 16 residues long. The CDR3 loop is CASSLESGTNTGELFF. DNA for the CDR3: TGTGCCAGCAGCTTAGAAAGCGGGACAAACACCGGGGAGCTGTTTTTT.

This chain connects TRBV5-1 to TRBJ2-5; D ambiguous. With 4 bases removed from V and 5 bases from J, the gap between germline ends came to 15 bases. CDR3 length: 14 residues. Germline loops: CDR1 SGHRS, CDR2 YFSETQ. The CDR3 protein is CASSPGSTGETQYF. CDR3 in DNA: TGCGCCAGCAGCCCTGGTTCTACCGGTGAGACCCAGTACTTC.

This rearrangement joins TRBV7-3 to TRBJ2-7, with D perhaps matching TRBD2 (6 bases). Per the germline V gene, CDR1 is SGHTA and CDR2 is FQGTGA. This CDR3 contains 16 residues. The V gene lost 0 bases and the J gene lost 0 bases, with 12 bases spanning the gap. The CDR3 region has the DNA TGTGCCAGCAGCTTAACCCCGCGGGGTAACTCCTACGAGCAGTACTTC. Translating it yields CASSLTPRGNSYEQYF. The variable domain in full, with the rest retrieved from reference TRBV7-3 and TRBJ2-7, is GAGVSQTPSNKVTEKGKYVELRCDPISGHTALYWYRQSLGQGPEFLIYFQGTGAADDSGLPNDRFFAVRPEGSVSTLKIQRTERGDSAVYLCASSLTPRGNSYEQYFGPGTRLTVT.

This chain uses TRBV7-2 with TRBJ2-7; 12 positions agree with TRBD1. CDR3 length: 14 amino acids. J gave up 3 bases and V 5 bases, and 2 bases lay outside the gene matches. The germline V gene has CDR1 SGHTA and CDR2 FQGNSA. The CDR3 DNA is TGTGCCAGCAGCCGGGACAGGGGGCACTACGAGCAGTACTTC. It specifies CASSRDRGHYEQYF.